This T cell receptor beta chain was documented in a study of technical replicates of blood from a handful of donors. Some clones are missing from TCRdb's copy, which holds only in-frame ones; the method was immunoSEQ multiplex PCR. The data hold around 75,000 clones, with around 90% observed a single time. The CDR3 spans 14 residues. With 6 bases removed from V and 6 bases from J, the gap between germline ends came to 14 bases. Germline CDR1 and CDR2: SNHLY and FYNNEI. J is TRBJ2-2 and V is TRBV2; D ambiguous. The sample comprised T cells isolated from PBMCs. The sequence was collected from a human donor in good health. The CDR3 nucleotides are TGTGCCAGCAGGGTCAGTTTATTGGCCGGGGAGCTGTTTTTT. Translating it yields CASRVSLLAGELFF.